One and the same sample provided the 10 T cell receptor beta chains below, sequenced in a study of cytomegalovirus exposure and HLA in healthy donors. Use of 60 Vbeta and 13 Jbeta primers characterized the PCR. TCRdb's table, derived via immunoSEQ multiplex PCR, lists solely in-frame clones and lacks some. The table shows roughly 52,000 clones, with about 50% occurring only once. The sequencing sample was made of PBMCs. These receptors all come from a human donor in good health.

This chain connects TRBV5-1 to TRBJ2-3; D may be TRBD1 (6 bases). The V gene's germline CDR1 is SGHRS and CDR2 YFSETQ. The V gene lost 0 bases and the J gene lost 4 bases, with 12 bases spanning the gap. CDR3 size: 15 residues. This CDR3 is CASSLDVYRADTQYF. The DNA of the CDR3 is TGCGCCAGCAGCTTGGACGTATACAGGGCAGATACGCAGTATTTT.

This clone was recorded a few times. The chain carries TRBV5-6 and TRBJ1-2; no definite D call. V dropped 4 bases and J dropped 7 bases, with 14 bases sitting between them. In germline, CDR1 is SGHDT, CDR2 YYEEEE. This CDR3 region has 13 residues. The DNA for the CDR3 is TGTGCCAGCAGCGCCCTGGGAGGGCTTGGCTACACCTTC. Translated: CASSALGGLGYTF. The full variable domain, rest sourced from reference TRBV5-6 and TRBJ1-2, is DAGVTQSPTHLIKTRGQQVTLRCSPKSGHDTVSWYQQALGQGPQFIFQYYEEEERQRGNFPDRFSGHQFPNYSSELNVNALLLGDSALYLCASSALGGLGYTFGSGTRLTVV.

This clone has a handful of counts. CDR3 nucleotide sequence: TGTGCCTGGAGTGTTTCCACAGGGAAACTGTTTTTT. It codes for CAWSVSTGKLFF. V gene TRBV30 combines with J gene TRBJ1-4; a possible D gene is TRBD1 (6 bases). The V and J ends lost 0 bases and 11 bases respectively, with 10 bases between them. Germline V gene sequence: CDR1 GTSNPN, CDR2 SVGIG (reference sequence). CDR3 length equals 12 residues.

The V call is TRBV11-2, the J call TRBJ2-1; 10 nucleotides agree with TRBD2. The CDR3 has 17 amino acids. The ends lost 5 bases at V and 0 bases at J; junction bases unmatched: 7. CDR1 is SGHAT, CDR2 FQNNGV, per germline. The CDR3 region is CASSLPSGGASYNEQFF. As DNA, the CDR3 is TGTGCCAGCAGCCTCCCGAGCGGGGGGGCCTCCTACAATGAGCAGTTCTTC.

The rearrangement links TRBV6-6 to TRBJ2-7; a possible D gene is TRBD2 (5 bases). V shed 6 bases and J shed 2 bases, with 17 bases lying between them. Germline lookup yields CDR1 MNHNY and CDR2 SVGAGI (reference sequence). The CDR3 spans 15 residues. DNA for the CDR3: TGTGCCAGCAGAAATCAAGGGAGCGGAACCTACGAGCAGTACTTC. This encodes CASRNQGSGTYEQYF.

This rearrangement joins TRBV30 to TRBJ1-6; perhaps TRBD1 as D (5 bases). This CDR3 comprises 15 residues. CDR1 is GTSNPN and CDR2 is SVGIG in the germline V gene (reference sequence). The V end was cut by 2 bases, the J end by 2 bases, with 10 bases between. The CDR3 sequence is CAWSPGRAYNSPLHF. The CDR3 nucleotides read TGTGCCTGGAGTCCTGGCAGGGCCTATAATTCACCCCTCCACTTT.

This clone was counted a few times. This sequence joins TRBV9 and TRBJ1-4; D gene unclear. This CDR3 spans 14 amino acids. Germline CDR1 is SGDLS and CDR2 is YYNGEE. V lost 4 bases, J lost 8 bases, and 15 bases lay in between. The CDR3 loop reads CASSSGSHGEKLFF. CDR3 DNA: TGTGCCAGCAGCTCCGGGAGCCACGGGGAAAAACTGTTTTTT. The full variable domain, rest sourced from reference TRBV9 and TRBJ1-4, is DSGVTQTPKHLITATGQRVTLRCSPRSGDLSVYWYQQSLDQGLQFLIQYYNGEERAKGNILERFSAQQFPDLHSELNLSSLELGDSALYFCASSSGSHGEKLFFGSGTQLSVL.

The chain recombines TRBV5-4 with TRBJ2-7; TRBD2 aligns across 8 bases. Germline V gene lookup returns CDR1 SGHNT and CDR2 YYREEE (reference sequence). The CDR3 covers 14 residues. Unmatched junction bases numbered 4, after V lost 3 bases and J lost 2 bases. This CDR3 is CASSSRGGPYEQYF. CDR3 in DNA: TGTGCCAGCAGCTCACGGGGGGGTCCCTACGAGCAGTACTTC. The variable domain in full, with the rest retrieved from reference TRBV5-4 and TRBJ2-7, is ETGVTQSPTHLIKTRGQQVTLRCSSQSGHNTVSWYQQALGQGPQFIFQYYREEENGRGNFPPRFSGLQFPNYSSELNVNALELDDSALYLCASSSRGGPYEQYFGPGTRLTVT.

The chain uses TRBV18 and TRBJ1-6; no clear D gene. This CDR3 has 16 amino acids. The germline gives CDR1 KGHSH, CDR2 LQKENI. Between the trimmed V and J ends, which lost 4 bases and 2 bases, there was a span of 12 bases. CDR3 residues: CASSLGDSAYNSPLHF. DNA for the CDR3: TGTGCCAGCTCACTTGGAGATTCTGCCTATAATTCACCCCTCCACTTT. Filled out from reference TRBV18 and TRBJ1-6, the complete variable domain reads NAGVMQNPRHLVRRRGQEARLRCSPMKGHSHVYWYRQLPEEGLKFMVYLQKENIIDESGMPKERFSAEFPKEGPSILRIQQVVRGDSAAYFCASSLGDSAYNSPLHFGNGTRLTVT.

V usage is TRBV5-5 and J usage is TRBJ2-7; D unresolved. Germline loops: CDR1 SGHKS, CDR2 YYEKEE (reference sequence). This CDR3 has 13 residues. The germline V and J ends were trimmed by 2 bases and 3 bases, with 9 bases remaining between them. For the CDR3, the DNA is TGTGCCAGCAGCTTCGTGACTGACTACGAGCAGTACTTC. The encoded protein is CASSFVTDYEQYF.